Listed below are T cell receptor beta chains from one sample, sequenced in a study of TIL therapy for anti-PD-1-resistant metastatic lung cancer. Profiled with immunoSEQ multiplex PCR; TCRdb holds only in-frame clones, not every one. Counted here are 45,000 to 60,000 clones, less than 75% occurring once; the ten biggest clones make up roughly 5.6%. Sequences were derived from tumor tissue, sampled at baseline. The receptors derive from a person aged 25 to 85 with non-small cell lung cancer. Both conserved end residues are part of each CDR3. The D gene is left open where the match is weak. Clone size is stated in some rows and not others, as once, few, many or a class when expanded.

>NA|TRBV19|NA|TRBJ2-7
TGTGCCAGTAGTATTTCACGGGGAAATAGCTACGAGCAGTACTTC
CASSISRGNSYEQYF
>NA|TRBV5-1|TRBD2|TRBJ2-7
TGCGCCAGCAGCTTGGCACTTTGGACTAGCGGGAGCGTTAACGAGCAGTACTTC
CASSLALWTSGSVNEQYF
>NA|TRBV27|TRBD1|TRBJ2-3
TGTGCCAGCGCTACAGGGGGCGCCTCCACAGATACGCAGTATTTT
CASATGGASTDTQYF
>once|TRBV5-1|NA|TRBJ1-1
TGCGCCAGCAGCGGAAGGCAGGGGAACACTGAAGCTTTCTTT
CASSGRQGNTEAFF
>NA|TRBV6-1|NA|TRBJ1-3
TGTGCCAGCAGTGTGAAGGACAGAGGTGGAAACACCATATATTTT
CASSVKDRGGNTIYF
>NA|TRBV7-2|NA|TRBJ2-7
TGTGCCAGCAGCTTAGGTGCAAGGACCTACGAGCAGTACTTC
CASSLGARTYEQYF
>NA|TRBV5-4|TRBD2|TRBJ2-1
TGTGCCAGCAGCTTGGTTGGCGGGAGGGTCAATGAGCAGTTCTTC
CASSLVGGRVNEQFF
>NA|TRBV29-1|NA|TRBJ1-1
TGCAGCGGCTTCCCGCCCGGTCTGAACACTGAAGCTTTCTTT
CSGFPPGLNTEAFF
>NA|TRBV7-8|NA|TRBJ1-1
TGTGCCAGCAGCAAAAGGGTTGGCACTGAAGCTTTCTTT
CASSKRVGTEAFF
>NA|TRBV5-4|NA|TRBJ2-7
TGTGCCAGCAGCAGCGCCTACGAGCAGTACTTC
CASSSAYEQYF
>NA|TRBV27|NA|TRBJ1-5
TGTGCCAGCAGTTTAGGGCCCACTAGCAATCAGCCCCAGCATTTT
CASSLGPTSNQPQHF
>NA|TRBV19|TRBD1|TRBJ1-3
TGTGCCAGAGAGGGACAGGGGGCGGACACCATATATTTT
CAREGQGADTIYF
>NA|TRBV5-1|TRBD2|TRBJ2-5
TGCGCCAGCAGCTCCCTAGCGGGAGGCCAAGAGACCCAGTACTTC
CASSSLAGGQETQYF
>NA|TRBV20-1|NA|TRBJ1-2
TGCAGTGCTAGAGAGGCACGGTTGACCTTC
CSAREARLTF
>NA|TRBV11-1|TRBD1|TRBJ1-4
TGTGCCAGCAGCAAAGACAGGGTCGGAGAAAAACTGTTTTTT
CASSKDRVGEKLFF
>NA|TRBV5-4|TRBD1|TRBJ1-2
TGTGCCAGCAGATGGACAGGGACCTATGGCTACACCTTC
CASRWTGTYGYTF
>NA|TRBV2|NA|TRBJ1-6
TGTGCCAGCAGTCGGGGTGGGAATTCACCCCTCCACTTT
CASSRGGNSPLHF
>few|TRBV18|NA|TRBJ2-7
TGTGCCAGCTCACCACTAGCGTTCGTCCACGAGCAGTACTTC
CASSPLAFVHEQYF
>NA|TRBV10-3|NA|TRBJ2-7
TGTGCCATCAGCCCCAGGGCGGGAATCTCCTACGAGCAGTACTTC
CAISPRAGISYEQYF
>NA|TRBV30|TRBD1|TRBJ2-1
TGTGCCTGGAATAGGGACAGGGTCTACAATGAGCAGTTCTTC
CAWNRDRVYNEQFF
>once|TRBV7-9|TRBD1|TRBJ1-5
TGTGCCAGCAGCCTTGGGACAGTGAATCAGCCCCAGCATTTT
CASSLGTVNQPQHF
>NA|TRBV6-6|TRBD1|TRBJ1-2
TGTGCCAGCAGATTGACAGGGGGCGCAGACTATGGCTACACCTTC
CASRLTGGADYGYTF
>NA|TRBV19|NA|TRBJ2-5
TGTGCCAGTAGTATAACTCTTCTGGAGGAGACCCAGTACTTC
CASSITLLEETQYF
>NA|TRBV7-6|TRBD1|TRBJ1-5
TGTGCCAGCAGCTTAGGTAGACAGGGGGTGAGCAATCAGCCCCAGCATTTT
CASSLGRQGVSNQPQHF
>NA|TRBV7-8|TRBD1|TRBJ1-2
TGTGCCAGCAGCCTTGGGACAGGGAACAGTGGCTACACCTTC
CASSLGTGNSGYTF
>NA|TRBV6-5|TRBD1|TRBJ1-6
TGTGCCAGCAGTTATAACCAGGGACAGGGGACTCTCCCCCTCCACTTT
CASSYNQGQGTLPLHF
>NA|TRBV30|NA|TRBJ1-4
TGTGCCTGGAGTGTACCAATGACAGCAACTAATGAAAAACTGTTTTTT
CAWSVPMTATNEKLFF
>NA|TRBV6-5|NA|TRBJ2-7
TGTGCCAGCAGTTACATGAACTTCTACGAGCAGTACTTC
CASSYMNFYEQYF
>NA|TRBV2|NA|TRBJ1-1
TGTGCCAGCAGTGTGGCCCGTGAAGCTTTCTTT
CASSVAREAFF
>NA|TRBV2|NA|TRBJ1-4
TGTGCCAGCAGTGACCCCACTAATGAAAAACTGTTTTTT
CASSDPTNEKLFF
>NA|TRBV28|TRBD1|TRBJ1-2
TGTGCCAGCAGCCCTTCAAGAGGGACAGGGCTTTTCAATGGCTACACCTTC
CASSPSRGTGLFNGYTF
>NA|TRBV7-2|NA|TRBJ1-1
TGTGCCAGCAGCTTAGCGCTAGCCAGGAACACTGAAGCTTTCTTT
CASSLALARNTEAFF
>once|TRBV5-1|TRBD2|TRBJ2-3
TGCGCCAGCAGGGATTCCGGGACTAGCGGGAGGGCCGGTACGCAGTATTTT
CASRDSGTSGRAGTQYF
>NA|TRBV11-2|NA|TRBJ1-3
TGTGCCAGCAGCCTAAACCCCGTTGGGCTACTGGGTACTCGAAACACCATATATTTT
CASSLNPVGLLGTRNTIYF
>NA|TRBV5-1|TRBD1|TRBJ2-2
TGCGCCAGCAGCACCTCCGGGACAGGGGGCGCAAGGGGAACCGGGGAGCTGTTTTTT
CASSTSGTGGARGTGELFF
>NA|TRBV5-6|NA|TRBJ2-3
TGTGCCAGCAGCTTGGACGGAACAGATACGCAGTATTTT
CASSLDGTDTQYF
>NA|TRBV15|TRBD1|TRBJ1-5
TGTGCCACCAGCAGGGAATACGGACAGGGAAGGTCGAGCAATCAGCCCCAGCATTTT
CATSREYGQGRSSNQPQHF
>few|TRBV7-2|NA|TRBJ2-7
TGTGCCAGCAGCTTAGGGCCAGCGGGCTACTACGAGCAGTACTTC
CASSLGPAGYYEQYF
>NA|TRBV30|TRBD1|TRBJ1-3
TGTGCCTGGAGTGTCTTCAGGGGGATCTCTGGAAACACCATATATTTT
CAWSVFRGISGNTIYF
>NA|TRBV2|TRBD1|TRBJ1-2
TGTGCCAGCAGTGAAGCGAGGGGACAGGGAGGTGGCTACACCTTC
CASSEARGQGGGYTF
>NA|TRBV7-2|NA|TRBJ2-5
TGTGCCAGCAGCTCCCACGAGGTGGGGACCCAGTACTTC
CASSSHEVGTQYF
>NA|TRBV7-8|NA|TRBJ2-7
TGTGCCAGCAGCTTAGTGGAGGGCACCTACGAGCAGTACTTC
CASSLVEGTYEQYF
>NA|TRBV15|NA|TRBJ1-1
TGTGCCACCAGCAGATACGACTCAACGAACACTGAAGCTTTCTTT
CATSRYDSTNTEAFF
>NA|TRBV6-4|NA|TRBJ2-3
TGTGCCAGCAGTGACCGCGGCTCAGATACGCAGTATTTT
CASSDRGSDTQYF
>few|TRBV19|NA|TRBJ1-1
TGTGCCAGTAGTATGATACCCAGGCCGGTGAACACTGAAGCTTTCTTT
CASSMIPRPVNTEAFF
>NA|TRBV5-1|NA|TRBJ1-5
TGCGCCAGCAGCTTGCAGGGATATGGCAATCAGCCCCAGCATTTT
CASSLQGYGNQPQHF
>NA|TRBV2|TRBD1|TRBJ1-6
TGTGCCAGCAGTCCAGAGGACAGGGGGGCCCTCCACTTT
CASSPEDRGALHF
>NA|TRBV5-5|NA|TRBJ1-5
TGTGCCAGCAGCTTGGAACCGAGCGGGCAGGGTAACAATCAGCCCCAGCATTTT
CASSLEPSGQGNNQPQHF
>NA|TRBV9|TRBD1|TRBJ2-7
TGTGCCAGCAGCCCGACAGGGGGCGAGTTCTACGAGCAGTACTTC
CASSPTGGEFYEQYF
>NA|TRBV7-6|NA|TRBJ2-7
TGTGCCAGCAGCTCGGGCGGGGTCCTGTACGAGCAGTACTTC
CASSSGGVLYEQYF
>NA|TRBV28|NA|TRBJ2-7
TGTGCCAGCAGTTTGAGGGGGGAGGTCTACGAGCAGTACTTC
CASSLRGEVYEQYF
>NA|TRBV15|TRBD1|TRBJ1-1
TGTGCCACCAGCAAGGAACAGGGGTTGAACACTGAAGCTTTCTTT
CATSKEQGLNTEAFF
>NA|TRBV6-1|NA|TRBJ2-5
TGTGCCAGCACCCAGGGATTAGAGACCCAGTACTTC
CASTQGLETQYF